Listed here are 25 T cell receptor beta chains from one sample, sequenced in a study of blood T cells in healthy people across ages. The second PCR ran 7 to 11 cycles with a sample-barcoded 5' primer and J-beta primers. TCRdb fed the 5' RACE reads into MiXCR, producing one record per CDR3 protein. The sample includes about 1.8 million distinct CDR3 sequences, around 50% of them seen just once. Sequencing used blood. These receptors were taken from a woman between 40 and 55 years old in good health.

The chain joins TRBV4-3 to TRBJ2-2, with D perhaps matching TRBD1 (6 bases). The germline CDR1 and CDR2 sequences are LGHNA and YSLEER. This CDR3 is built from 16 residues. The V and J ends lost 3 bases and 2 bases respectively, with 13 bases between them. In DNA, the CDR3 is TGCGCCAGCAGCCACATTCAGGGGTCAAACACCGGGGAGCTGTTTTTT. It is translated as CASSHIQGSNTGELFF.

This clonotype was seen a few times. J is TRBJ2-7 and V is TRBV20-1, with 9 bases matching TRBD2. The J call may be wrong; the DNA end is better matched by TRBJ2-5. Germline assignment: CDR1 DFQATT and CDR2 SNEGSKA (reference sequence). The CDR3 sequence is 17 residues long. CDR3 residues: CSARDSGPSGVRETQYF. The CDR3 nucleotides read TGCAGTGCTAGAGATTCAGGGCCTAGCGGGGTAAGAGAGACCCAGTACTTC.

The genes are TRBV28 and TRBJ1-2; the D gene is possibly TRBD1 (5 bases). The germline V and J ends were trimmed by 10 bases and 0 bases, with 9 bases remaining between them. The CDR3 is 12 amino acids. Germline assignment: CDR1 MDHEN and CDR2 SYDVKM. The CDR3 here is CATRQSNYGYTF. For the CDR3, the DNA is TGTGCCACCCGACAGTCTAACTATGGCTACACCTTC.

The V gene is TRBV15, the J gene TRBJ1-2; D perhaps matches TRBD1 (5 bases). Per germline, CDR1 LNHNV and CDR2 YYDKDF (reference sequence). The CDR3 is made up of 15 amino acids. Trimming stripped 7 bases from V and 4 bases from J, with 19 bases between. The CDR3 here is CATTLTDVGVYGYTF. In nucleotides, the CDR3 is TGTGCCACCACCCTGACAGACGTAGGAGTCTATGGCTACACCTTC.

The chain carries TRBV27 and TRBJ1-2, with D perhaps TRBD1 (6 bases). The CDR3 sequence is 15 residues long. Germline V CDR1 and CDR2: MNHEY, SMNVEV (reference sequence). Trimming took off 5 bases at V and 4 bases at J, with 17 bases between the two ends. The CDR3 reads CASSLTGLSPYGYTF. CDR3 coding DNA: TGTGCCAGCAGTCTCACAGGGTTGAGCCCCTATGGCTACACCTTC.

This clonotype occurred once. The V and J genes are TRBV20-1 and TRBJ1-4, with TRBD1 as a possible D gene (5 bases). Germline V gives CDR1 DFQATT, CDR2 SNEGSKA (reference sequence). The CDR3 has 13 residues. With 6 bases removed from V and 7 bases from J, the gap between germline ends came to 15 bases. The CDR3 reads CSATAGAGEKLFF. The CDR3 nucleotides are TGCAGTGCAACGGCCGGGGCGGGTGAAAAACTGTTTTTT.

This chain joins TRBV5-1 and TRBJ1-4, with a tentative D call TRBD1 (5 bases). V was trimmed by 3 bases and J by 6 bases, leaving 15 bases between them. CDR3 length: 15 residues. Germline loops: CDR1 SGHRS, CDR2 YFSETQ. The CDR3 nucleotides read TGCGCCAGCAGCTCACGGGACCCGGCGGATGAAAAACTGTTTTTT. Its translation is CASSSRDPADEKLFF.

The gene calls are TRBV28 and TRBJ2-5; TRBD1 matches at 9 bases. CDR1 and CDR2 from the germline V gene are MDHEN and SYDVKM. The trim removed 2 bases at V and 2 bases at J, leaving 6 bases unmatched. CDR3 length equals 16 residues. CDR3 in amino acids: CASSLRGTGRQETQYF. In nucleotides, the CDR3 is TGTGCCAGCAGTTTACGAGGGACAGGGAGGCAAGAGACCCAGTACTTC.

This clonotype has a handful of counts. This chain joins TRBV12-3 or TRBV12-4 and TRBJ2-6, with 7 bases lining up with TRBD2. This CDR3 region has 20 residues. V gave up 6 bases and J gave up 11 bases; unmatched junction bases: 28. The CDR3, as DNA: TGTGCCAGCAGCCCGAGCTGGGGAGCTTCTACGTTCGGGGGGTCTTACGTCCTGACTTTC. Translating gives CASSPSWGASTFGGSYVLTF.

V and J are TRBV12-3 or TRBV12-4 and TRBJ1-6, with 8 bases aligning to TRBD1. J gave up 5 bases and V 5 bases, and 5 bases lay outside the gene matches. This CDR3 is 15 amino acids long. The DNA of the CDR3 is TGTGCCAGCAGTGGCAGGGGGCTGGATAATTCACCCCTCCACTTT. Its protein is CASSGRGLDNSPLHF.

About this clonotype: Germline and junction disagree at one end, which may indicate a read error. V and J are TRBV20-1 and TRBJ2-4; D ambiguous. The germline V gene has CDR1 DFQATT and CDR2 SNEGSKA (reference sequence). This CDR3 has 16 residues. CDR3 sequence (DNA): TGCAGTGCTTCCGACTTAGGTCACGCCGTAGGAAACACTCAGTACTTC. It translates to CSASDLGHAVGNTQYF.

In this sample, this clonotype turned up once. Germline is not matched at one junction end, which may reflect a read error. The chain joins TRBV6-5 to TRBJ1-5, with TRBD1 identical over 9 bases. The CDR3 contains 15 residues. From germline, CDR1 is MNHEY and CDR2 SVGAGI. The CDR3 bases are TGTGCCAGCAGTTACGACAGGGGGGTACATCAGCCCCGGCATTTT. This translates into CASSYDRGVHQPRHF.

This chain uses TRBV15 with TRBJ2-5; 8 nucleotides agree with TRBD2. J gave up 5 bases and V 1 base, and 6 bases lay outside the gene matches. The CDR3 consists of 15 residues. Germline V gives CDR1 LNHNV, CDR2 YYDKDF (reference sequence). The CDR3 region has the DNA TGTGCCACCAGCAGAGGTAGCGGGGTCGCTGAGACCCAGTACTTC. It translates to CATSRGSGVAETQYF.

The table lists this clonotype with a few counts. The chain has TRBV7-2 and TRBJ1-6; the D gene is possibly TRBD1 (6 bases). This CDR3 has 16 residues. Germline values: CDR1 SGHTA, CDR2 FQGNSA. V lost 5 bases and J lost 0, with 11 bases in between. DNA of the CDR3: TGTGCCAGCAGCCAAACAGGGAGCTCCTATAATTCACCCCTCCACTTT. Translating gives CASSQTGSSYNSPLHF.

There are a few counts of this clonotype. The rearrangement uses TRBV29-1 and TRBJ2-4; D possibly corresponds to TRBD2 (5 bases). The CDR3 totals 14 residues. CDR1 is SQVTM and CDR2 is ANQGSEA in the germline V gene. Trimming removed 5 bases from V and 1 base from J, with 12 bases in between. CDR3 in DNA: TGCAGCGTTCTTGCGGGTGATGCCAAAAACATTCAGTACTTC. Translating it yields CSVLAGDAKNIQYF.

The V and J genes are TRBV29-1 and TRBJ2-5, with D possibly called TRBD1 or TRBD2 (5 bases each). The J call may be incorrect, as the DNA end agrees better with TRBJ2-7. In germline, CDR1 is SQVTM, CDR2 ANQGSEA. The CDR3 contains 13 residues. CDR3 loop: CSVELRGTYEQYF. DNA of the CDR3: TGCAGCGTTGAATTGAGGGGAACCTACGAGCAGTACTTC.

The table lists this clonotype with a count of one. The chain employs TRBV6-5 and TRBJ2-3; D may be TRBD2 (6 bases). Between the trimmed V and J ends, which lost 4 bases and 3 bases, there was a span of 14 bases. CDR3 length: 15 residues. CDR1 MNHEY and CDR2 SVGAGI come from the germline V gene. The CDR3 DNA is TGTGCCAGCAGTTCGGGACGGGGGTGGACAGATACGCAGTATTTT. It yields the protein CASSSGRGWTDTQYF.

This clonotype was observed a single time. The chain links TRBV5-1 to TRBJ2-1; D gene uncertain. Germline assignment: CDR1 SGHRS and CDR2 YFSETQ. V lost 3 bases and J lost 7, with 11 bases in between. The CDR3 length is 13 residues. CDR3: CASSSPLQNEQFF. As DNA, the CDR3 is TGCGCCAGCAGCTCCCCCCTCCAGAATGAGCAGTTCTTC.

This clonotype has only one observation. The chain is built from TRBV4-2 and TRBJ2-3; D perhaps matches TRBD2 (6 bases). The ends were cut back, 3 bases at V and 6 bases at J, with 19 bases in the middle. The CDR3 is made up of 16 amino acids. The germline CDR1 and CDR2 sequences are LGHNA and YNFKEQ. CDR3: CASSHPRGDAPDTQYF. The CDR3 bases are TGTGCCAGCAGCCATCCGCGGGGAGACGCCCCCGATACGCAGTATTTT.

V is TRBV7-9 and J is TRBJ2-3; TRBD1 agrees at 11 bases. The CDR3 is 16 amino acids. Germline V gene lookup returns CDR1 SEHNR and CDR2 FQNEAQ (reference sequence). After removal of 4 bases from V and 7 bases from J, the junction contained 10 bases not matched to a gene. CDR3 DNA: TGTGCCAGCAGCTCCATGGACAGGGGGCGCATAAATACGCAGTATTTT. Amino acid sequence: CASSSMDRGRINTQYF.

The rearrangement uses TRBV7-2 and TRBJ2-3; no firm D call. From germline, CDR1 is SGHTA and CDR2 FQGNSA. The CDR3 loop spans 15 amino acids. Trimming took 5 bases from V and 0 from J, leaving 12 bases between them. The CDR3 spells CASSRAATSTDTQYF. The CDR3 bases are TGTGCCAGCAGCCGCGCCGCCACTAGCACAGATACGCAGTATTTT.

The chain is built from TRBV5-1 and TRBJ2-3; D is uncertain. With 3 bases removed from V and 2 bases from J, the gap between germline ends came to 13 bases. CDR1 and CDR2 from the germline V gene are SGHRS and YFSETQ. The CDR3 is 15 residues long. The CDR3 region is CASSSTGLYTDTQYF. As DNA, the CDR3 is TGCGCCAGCAGCTCCACGGGTCTCTACACAGATACGCAGTATTTT.

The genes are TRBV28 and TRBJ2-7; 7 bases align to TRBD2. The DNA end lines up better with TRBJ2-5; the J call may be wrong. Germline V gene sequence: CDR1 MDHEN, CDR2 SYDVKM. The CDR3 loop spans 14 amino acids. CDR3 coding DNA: TGTGCCAGCAGGGGGGGGGATTGGCGGGAGACCCAGTACTTC. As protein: CASRGGDWRETQYF.

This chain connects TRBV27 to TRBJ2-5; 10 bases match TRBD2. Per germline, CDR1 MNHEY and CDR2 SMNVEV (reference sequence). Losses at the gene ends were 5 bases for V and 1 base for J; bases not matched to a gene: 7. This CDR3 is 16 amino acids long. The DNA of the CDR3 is TGTGCCAGCAGTCCCGGACTAGCGGCCGCCCAAGAGACCCAGTACTTC. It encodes CASSPGLAAAQETQYF.

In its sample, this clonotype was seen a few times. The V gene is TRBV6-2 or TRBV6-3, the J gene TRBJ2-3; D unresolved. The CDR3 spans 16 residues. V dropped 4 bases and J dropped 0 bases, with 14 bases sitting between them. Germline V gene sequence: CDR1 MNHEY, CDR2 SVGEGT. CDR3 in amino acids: CASSFLVTGSTDTQYF. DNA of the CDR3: TGTGCCAGCAGTTTTTTGGTTACGGGCAGCACAGATACGCAGTATTTT.